Below, 25 T cell receptor beta chains from the same sample are listed, as sequenced in a study of T cell repertoires in aging, cancer and after chemotherapy. Amplification of TCR beta used genomic DNA extracted from peripheral blood. A mixed TRB-A/B primer pool amplified rearranged TRB by multiplex touch-down PCR. TCRdb re-called the multiplex PCR reads with MiXCR, one entry per CDR3 protein. Of under 2,000 distinct CDR3 sequences in the sample, around 35% are singletons; the top ten hold about a quarter. Sequencing used blood. All receptors derive from a human donor with a solid tumor. The donor label of this sample is uncertain.

The chain is built from TRBV6-1 and TRBJ1-4, with no clear D. The CDR3 runs to 12 residues. CDR1 and CDR2 (germline): MNHNS, SASEGT. V shed 1 base and J shed 8 bases, with 5 bases lying between them. CDR3 DNA: TGTGCCAGCAGTGAAGTCGGCGAAAAACTGTTTTTT. This gives the protein CASSEVGEKLFF.

The chain combines TRBV7-9 with TRBJ1-2; D gene uncertain. Trimming pared 5 bases from V and 3 bases from J, leaving 7 bases between. Germline V lookup: CDR1 SEHNR, CDR2 FQNEAQ (reference sequence). The CDR3 length is 12 residues. The CDR3 DNA sequence: TGTGCCAGCAGCCCGAGGGACTATGGCTACACCTTC. Translated, it gives CASSPRDYGYTF.

This clonotype has a handful of counts. The J gene is TRBJ1-3, the V gene TRBV14; unclear D gene. Germline CDR1 reads SGHDN; CDR2 reads FVKESK. The V and J ends lost 4 bases and 0 bases respectively, with 4 bases between them. This CDR3 is 13 amino acids long. The CDR3 DNA follows: TGTGCCAGCAGCCCCAGCTCTGGAAACACCATATATTTT. This sequence encodes CASSPSSGNTIYF.

This clonotype was detected once. At one end the junction does not follow the germline gene, possibly because of a read error. J is TRBJ1-4 and V is TRBV7-2; D unclear. CDR1 and CDR2 from the germline V gene are SGHTA and FQGNSA. This CDR3 has 15 residues. Written as DNA, the CDR3 is TGTTCCAGCAGCTTATCTCCTTCGGTCGGTGAAAAACTGTTTTTT. Protein product: CSSSLSPSVGEKLFF.

This clonotype was found a few times. V usage is TRBV6-2 or TRBV6-3 and J usage is TRBJ1-1, with D tentatively TRBD1 (6 bases). Germline CDR1 and CDR2: MNHEY and SVGEGT. The CDR3 loop spans 14 amino acids. Trimming left V 7 bases short and J 6 bases short, with 18 bases between. DNA for the CDR3: TGTGCCAGCACTTTCACCGGGACACCTCCTGAAGCTTTCTTT. Protein: CASTFTGTPPEAFF.

In this sample, this clonotype turned up a few times. The rearrangement links TRBV7-6 to TRBJ2-7; D is unresolved. V lost 6 bases and J lost 6, with 12 bases in between. In germline, CDR1 is SGHVS, CDR2 FNYEAQ. CDR3 length equals 12 residues. Written as DNA, the CDR3 is TGTGCCAGCAGTTTGCAAGGAACCGAGCAGTACTTC. It translates to CASSLQGTEQYF.

This clonotype is labeled as large. The chain joins TRBV7-2 to TRBJ1-2, with a possible D match to TRBD1 (5 bases). The CDR3 loop spans 15 amino acids. Germline loops: CDR1 SGHTA, CDR2 FQGNSA. V shed 1 base and J shed 6 bases, with 15 bases lying between them. The CDR3 sequence: CASSLGQAWGNGYTF. CDR3 nucleotides: TGTGCCAGCAGCTTAGGCCAAGCGTGGGGCAATGGCTACACCTTC.

This clonotype is labeled hyperexpanded. The CDR3 sequence: CSVREGVPGYF. CDR3 bases: TGCAGCGTCCGGGAAGGGGTACCGGGGTATTTT. The chain employs TRBV29-1 and TRBJ2-3; D possibly matches TRBD1 or TRBD2 (5 bases each). The V gene's germline CDR1 is SQVTM and CDR2 ANQGSEA. This CDR3 is built from 11 residues. V was trimmed by 6 bases and J by 14 bases, leaving 18 bases between them.

CDR3 amino acids: CASSVGQGGGYTF. In DNA form, the CDR3 reads TGTGCCAGTAGTGTGGGACAGGGAGGAGGCTACACCTTC. The chain uses TRBV19 and TRBJ1-2; TRBD1 matches 9 bases. Germline V gene data show CDR1 as LNHDA and CDR2 as SQIVND (reference sequence). The ends lost 5 bases at V and 8 bases at J; junction bases unmatched: 6. This CDR3 region has 13 residues.

The rearrangement joins TRBV20-1 to TRBJ2-1, with 13 nucleotides matching TRBD2. The germline gives CDR1 DFQATT, CDR2 SNEGSKA (reference sequence). This CDR3 is built from 16 residues. The ends lost 3 bases at V and 7 bases at J; junction bases unmatched: 9. For the CDR3, the DNA is TGCAGTGCTAGGCCACTAGCGGGGGGGCGAGTTAATGAGCAGTTCTTC. Translating gives CSARPLAGGRVNEQFF.

This clonotype was counted a few times. The V call is TRBV19, the J call TRBJ1-1, with TRBD1 matching over 8 bases. The CDR3 totals 13 residues. Looked up from germline, CDR1 is LNHDA and CDR2 is SQIVND (reference sequence). Losses at the gene ends were 8 bases for V and 5 bases for J; bases not matched to a gene: 7. The CDR3 nucleotides read TGTGCCAGTCGACAGGGGAGGGAGACTGAAGCTTTCTTT. Translated: CASRQGRETEAFF.

The rearrangement links TRBV11-3 to TRBJ2-3; D not certain. Germline V gene data show CDR1 as SGHNT and CDR2 as YENEEA. CDR3 length equals 13 residues. V lost 2 bases, J lost 6 bases, and 9 bases lay in between. The CDR3: CASSLQDGDTQYF. The CDR3 DNA reads TGTGCCAGCAGCTTACAGGATGGGGATACGCAGTATTTT.

This clonotype has only a few counts. The CDR3 DNA follows: TGTGCCTGGAGTGTTGCCGGGGCCCTGAATTCACCCCTCCACTTT. Encoded protein: CAWSVAGALNSPLHF. The V call is TRBV30, the J call TRBJ1-6; perhaps TRBD1 as D (5 bases). CDR1 and CDR2 (germline): GTSNPN, SVGIG (reference sequence). The CDR3 is 15 amino acids. The V gene lost 0 bases and the J gene lost 7 bases, with 13 bases spanning the gap.

The chain joins TRBV5-1 to TRBJ2-1; weak D call: TRBD1 (6 bases). The germline V gene encodes CDR1 SGHRS and CDR2 YFSETQ. V shed 3 bases and J shed 5 bases, with 18 bases lying between them. The CDR3 has 16 residues. The CDR3, as DNA: TGCGCCAGCAGCTCCTCCTGGACAGCGCAAAACAATGAGCAGTTCTTC. Amino acid sequence: CASSSSWTAQNNEQFF.

There are a few counts of this clonotype. CDR3 in amino acids: CASSRASRVTDTQYF. CDR3 DNA sequence: TGTGCCAGCAGCCGGGCGTCTAGGGTTACAGATACGCAGTATTTT. The gene calls are TRBV6-5 and TRBJ2-3, with D unresolved. V shed 6 bases and J shed 3 bases, with 16 bases lying between them. Germline CDR1 MNHEY, CDR2 SVGAGI. The CDR3 length is 15 residues.

This clonotype was detected only a few times. V usage is TRBV27 and J usage is TRBJ1-2, with D maybe TRBD1 (6 bases). Germline V CDR1 and CDR2: MNHEY, SMNVEV (reference sequence). The length of the CDR3 is 12 residues. V was shortened by 8 bases and J by 6 bases, with 13 bases between the two germline ends. In DNA, the CDR3 is TGTGCCAGCGCCACAGGGAAGGATGGCTACACCTTC. Translating it yields CASATGKDGYTF.

This chain joins TRBV12-3 or TRBV12-4 and TRBJ2-7; 8 bases line up with TRBD1. J lost 3 bases, V lost 10 bases, and 2 bases had no gene match. CDR3 length: 11 residues. CDR3 amino acids: CATGTGYEQYF. The CDR3 DNA reads as TGTGCCACAGGGACAGGCTACGAGCAGTACTTC.

V usage is TRBV30 and J usage is TRBJ1-1; the D gene is possibly TRBD1 (5 bases). This CDR3 contains 15 residues. V was pared by 3 bases and J by 6 bases, with 20 bases between. The germline V gene encodes CDR1 GTSNPN and CDR2 SVGIG (reference sequence). CDR3 DNA sequence: TGTGCCTGGAGATATGAGCGGACGGCGGGGGCTGAAGCTTTCTTT. Translated: CAWRYERTAGAEAFF.

The V gene is TRBV7-9, the J gene TRBJ2-7, with D maybe TRBD2 (6 bases). This CDR3 has 11 amino acids. Germline CDR1 is SEHNR and CDR2 is FQNEAQ (reference sequence). V lost 7 bases and J 7 bases, leaving 11 bases between the germline ends. Here the CDR3 reads CASTQGGEQYF. CDR3 nucleotides: TGTGCCAGCACCCAGGGAGGAGAGCAGTACTTC.

This clonotype was observed a handful of times. The gene calls are TRBV6-5 and TRBJ2-7; 10 nucleotides align to TRBD1. The germline V gene encodes CDR1 MNHEY and CDR2 SVGAGI. V was clipped by 5 bases and J by 2 bases; unmatched bases: 6. There are 15 residues in the CDR3. The CDR3 DNA reads as TGTGCCAGCAGTCCACCCGGGACAGGGGCCTACGAGCAGTACTTC. Amino acid sequence: CASSPPGTGAYEQYF.

This clonotype is large. V is TRBV30 and J is TRBJ2-3; D unclear. CDR3 size: 13 residues. The V gene's germline CDR1 is GTSNPN and CDR2 SVGIG (reference sequence). V lost 2 bases and J 4 bases, leaving 10 bases between the germline ends. The CDR3 sequence is CAWSLAVSDTQYF. DNA for the CDR3: TGTGCCTGGAGTTTAGCCGTATCAGATACGCAGTATTTT.

This clonotype is labeled as large. The genes are TRBV30 and TRBJ2-7, with no clear D. Germline lookup yields CDR1 GTSNPN and CDR2 SVGIG (reference sequence). V lost 4 bases to trimming and J lost 0 bases, with 13 bases between them. This CDR3 is 14 amino acids long. CDR3 loop: CAWKGPWSSYEQYF. In nucleotides, the CDR3 is TGTGCCTGGAAAGGACCATGGAGCTCCTACGAGCAGTACTTC.

This clonotype occurred a few times. V usage is TRBV20-1 and J usage is TRBJ1-5; possible D gene TRBD1, 5 bases. Trimming took off 3 bases at V and 2 bases at J, with 14 bases between the two ends. Germline V gene data show CDR1 as DFQATT and CDR2 as SNEGSKA (reference sequence). There are 15 residues in the CDR3. The DNA for the CDR3 is TGCAGTGCTAGCGGGGCGCCTCCAGGCAATCAGCCCCAGCATTTT. It encodes CSASGAPPGNQPQHF.

The chain joins TRBV7-9 to TRBJ2-3; D possibly corresponds to TRBD1 (6 bases). Trimming stripped 6 bases from V and 0 bases from J, with 16 bases between. The CDR3 runs 16 residues. Germline CDR1 is SEHNR and CDR2 is FQNEAQ (reference sequence). CDR3 region: CASSFPGTTSTDTQYF. The CDR3 DNA is TGTGCCAGCAGTTTTCCCGGGACAACTAGCACAGATACGCAGTATTTT.

This clonotype was seen more than once but under ten times. The chain has TRBV6-5 and TRBJ1-1; 8 positions match TRBD1. J gave up 6 bases and V 2 bases, and 8 bases lay outside the gene matches. The CDR3 runs to 15 residues. In germline, CDR1 is MNHEY, CDR2 SVGAGI. The CDR3 here is CASSYIGQGAAEAFF. CDR3 nucleotides: TGTGCCAGCAGTTACATCGGACAGGGTGCCGCTGAAGCTTTCTTT.